This TCR beta chain was recovered during a study of vaccination effects on CD4 cells after COVID-19. Findings and caveats of the study: Researchers reported few convalescent patients and no early post-infection timepoints in the study. Vaccine- and infection-induced clones showed marked clonal contraction late following vaccination.

The CDR3 runs 15 residues. From germline, CDR1 is MDHEN and CDR2 SYDVKM. Losses at the gene ends were 10 bases for V and 8 bases for J; bases not matched to a gene: 15. ViraFEST used viral peptide pools to expand antigen-specific CD4+ T cells before sequencing. Subsequent to about 10 days of culture, CD4+ T cells were isolated. Vaccine recipients lacked prior SARS-CoV-2 infection and had negative nucleocapsid antibodies. Each well held some 2.2 million PBMC cultured with around 9.2 ug/ml peptides and roughly 10 IU/ml IL-2. Note on this clone: What it binds is not known.

Using immunoSEQ multiplex PCR, the repertoire was profiled, and TCRdb retains in-frame clones only, with some absent. The sample has approximately 54,000 clones, 80% seen once. This chain joins TRBV28 and TRBJ1-4; TRBD1 matches 8 bases. The source material was CD4+ T cells from PBMCs cultured with HCoV-229E spike peptides, sampled before COVID-19 vaccination. The receptor comes from a human donor who received a COVID-19 vaccine. The CDR3 sequence is CATTAPGQVYEKLFF. For the CDR3, the DNA is TGTGCCACCACTGCCCCGGGACAGGTGTACGAAAAACTGTTTTTT.